Described below is a single T cell receptor beta chain sequence and its context. In the authors' workflow: Reference gene primer amplification gave nucleated cell count estimates. This table comes from immunoSEQ multiplex PCR, and its TCRdb copy is limited to in-frame clones, with some not included. The D gene and trimming were derived from the DNA, and the V and J assignments and clone size from that table. The sample holds about 670,000 clones; over 80% are singletons and the top ten take about 0.24%. This sample stems from a study of blood T cell repertoires in COVID-19. As for the study in general: Sites across the United States, Italy and Spain contributed samples from acute and convalescent COVID-19. The cDNA or gDNA used as material had been derived from T cells, B-cell-depleted T cells, or PBMCs.

V dropped 0 bases and J dropped 2 bases, with 17 bases sitting between them. The CDR3 covers 17 residues. Per the germline V gene, CDR1 is SGDLS and CDR2 is YYNGEE. The rearrangement uses TRBV9 and TRBJ1-1; tentatively, D is TRBD1 (5 bases). The receptor was isolated from a woman younger than 30 with acute or convalescent COVID-19. Sequenced: peripheral blood. CDR3 amino acids: CASSVAPGMAGNTEAFF. CDR3 nucleotides: TGTGCCAGCAGCGTAGCCCCAGGGATGGCTGGTAACACTGAAGCTTTCTTT.